This T cell receptor beta chain stems from a study of PD-1 blockade in classical Hodgkin lymphoma. General study points: Any patient who commenced nivolumab under 1 year after ASCT was excluded.

Each of the patients experienced relapse following autologous stem cell transplantation, and their brentuximab vedotin exposure differed. The junction had 7 bases not matched to a gene; V was cut back by 2 bases and J by 8 bases. The CDR3 consists of 15 residues. In germline, CDR1 is SNHLY, CDR2 FYNNEI. Note on this clone: Antigen: not known.

Assay: immunoSEQ multiplex PCR; the TCRdb copy retains only in-frame clones and omits some. Of more than 50,000 clones listed, 75% to 90% are singletons. The specimen comprised peripheral blood mononuclear cells (PBMCs), sampled at baseline. The TCR originated in a human donor with classical Hodgkin lymphoma. The rearrangement joins TRBV2 to TRBJ1-2; TRBD1 matches 11 bases. CDR3 in DNA: TGTGCCAGCAGTGAATGGGGACAGGGGGAGGAGGGCTACACCTTC. This encodes CASSEWGQGEEGYTF.